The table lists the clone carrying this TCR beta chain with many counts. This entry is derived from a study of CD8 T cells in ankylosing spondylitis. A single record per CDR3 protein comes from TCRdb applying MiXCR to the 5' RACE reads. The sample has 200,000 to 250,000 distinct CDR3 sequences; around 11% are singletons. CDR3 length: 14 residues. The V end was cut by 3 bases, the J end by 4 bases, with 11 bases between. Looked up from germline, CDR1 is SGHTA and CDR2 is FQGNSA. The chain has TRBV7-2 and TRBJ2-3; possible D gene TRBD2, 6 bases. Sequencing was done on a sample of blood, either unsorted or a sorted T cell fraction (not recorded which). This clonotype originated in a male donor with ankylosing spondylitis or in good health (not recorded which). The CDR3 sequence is CASSFGGGPDTQYF. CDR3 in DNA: TGTGCCAGCAGCTTCGGGGGAGGTCCAGATACGCAGTATTTT.